This is a list of T cell receptor beta chains from one sample in a study of T cell repertoires in cytomegalovirus infection. These receptors lack a known antigen. TCRdb reprocessed the reads with MiXCR, giving one entry per CDR3 protein. Of nearly 700,000 distinct CDR3 sequences in the sample, around a third are singletons; the top ten hold 18%. This sample comprised cultured PBMCs, obtained from culture after CMV antigen stimulation. Receptor source: a human donor in good health (CMV status not recorded). Some clones in this sample may be carry-over from other donors' samples. Each CDR3 is given with its conserved first and last residue. Fields, in order: D gene, V gene, clone size, J gene, CDR3 DNA, CDR3 protein. A D gene is named only where the DNA matches it firmly. Clone sizes are given selectively: once, few, many, or a class where the clone is expanded.

>-|TRBV6-5|-|TRBJ1-3
TGTGCCAGCAGTTACAGCACGGGATTAGGAAACACCATATATTTT
CASSYSTGLGNTIYF
>TRBD2|TRBV7-6|few|TRBJ2-4
TGTGCCAGCAGCCCGGGACTAGCGGGAGGGCCGGCCAAAAACATTCAGTACTTC
CASSPGLAGGPAKNIQYF
>TRBD2|TRBV6-8|few|TRBJ2-1
TGTGCCAGCAGGGGGGCTAGCGGGGGAAGATCCTACAATGAGCAGTTCTTC
CASRGASGGRSYNEQFF
>-|TRBV2|-|TRBJ1-6
TGTGCCAGCAGGGAGGAGGGTGGGAGTTCACCCCTCCACTTT
CASREEGGSSPLHF
>TRBD1|TRBV5-1|-|TRBJ1-1
TGCGCCAGCAGCTTGGGACAGGGGATAGACACTGAAGCTTTCTTT
CASSLGQGIDTEAFF
>TRBD1|TRBV6-2/TRBV6-3|-|TRBJ2-6
TGTGCCAGCGTGACAGGGGCTGGGGCCAACGTCCTGACTTTC
CASVTGAGANVLTF
>-|TRBV4-1|-|TRBJ2-7
TGCGCCAGCAGCCAAGTTCAGGGGTCCTACGAGCAGTACTTC
CASSQVQGSYEQYF
>TRBD1|TRBV20-1|-|TRBJ1-5
TGCAGTGCCAACAGGGGCCGGGGCGTCAATCAGCCCCAGCATTTT
CSANRGRGVNQPQHF
>-|TRBV20-1|few|TRBJ2-4
TGCAGTGCTAGAGATCTAGACCGGGGCAAAAACATTCAGTACTTC
CSARDLDRGKNIQYF
>-|TRBV2|-|TRBJ1-1
TGTGCCAGCAGTTCAGAAGGGGTGAAGACTGAAGCTTTCTTT
CASSSEGVKTEAFF
>-|TRBV6-5|few|TRBJ1-6
TGTGCCAGCAGTGCCGGAACGCAGAATTCACCCCTCCACTTT
CASSAGTQNSPLHF
>-|TRBV28|-|TRBJ2-3
TGTGCCAGCAGCCCCCCTCCGGGCCGTACCTCGGCAGATACGCAGTATTTT
CASSPPPGRTSADTQYF
>-|TRBV20-1|once|TRBJ2-7
TGCAGTGCTAGAGCTGGACACTTCTACGAGCAGTACTTC
CSARAGHFYEQYF
>-|TRBV20-1|-|TRBJ2-3
TGCAGTGCTCCGACTAGTTTTCCGCAGTATTTT
CSAPTSFPQYF
>-|TRBV5-4|-|TRBJ2-3
TGTGCCAGCAGTTCCCGGGCGGGGGCCACAGATACGCAGTATTTT
CASSSRAGATDTQYF
>TRBD2|TRBV6-1|-|TRBJ2-5
TGTGCCAGCAGTGAAATAACTAGCGGGGAGACCCAGTACTTC
CASSEITSGETQYF
>TRBD1|TRBV20-1|-|TRBJ1-1
TGCAGTGCTAGTCCCGCGCGAGGTGGGACAGAAAACACTGAAGCTTTCTTT
CSASPARGGTENTEAFF
>-|TRBV19|-|TRBJ2-3
TGTGCCAGTAGTCTAACAGGGAAAGATACGCAGTATTTT
CASSLTGKDTQYF
>-|TRBV7-2|-|TRBJ2-7
TGTGCCAGCAGCCCGGGTCACAGGAATCCAACCTACGAGCAGTACTTC
CASSPGHRNPTYEQYF
>TRBD2|TRBV20-1|-|TRBJ2-3
TGCAGTGCCCCGGGGTTAGCGGGAGATGGAGCAGATACGCAGTATTTT
CSAPGLAGDGADTQYF
>-|TRBV20-1|-|TRBJ1-2
TGCAGTGCTAGAGTCCCCGAAGACTATGGCTACACCTTC
CSARVPEDYGYTF
>-|TRBV12-3/TRBV12-4|many|TRBJ1-1
TGTGCCAGCAGCTTAGACGAGAACACTGAAGCTTTCTTT
CASSLDENTEAFF
>-|TRBV6-1|-|TRBJ1-5
TGTGCCAGCAGCGGGGTTGGGGGACGACAGCCCCAGCATTTT
CASSGVGGRQPQHF
>TRBD1|TRBV20-1|-|TRBJ2-4
TGCAGTGCTTGGGACAGGCCCGTAGCCAAAAACATTCAGTACTTC
CSAWDRPVAKNIQYF
>-|TRBV12-3/TRBV12-4|few|TRBJ1-4
TGTGCCAGCAGCCCACGCCCGTCTCCTGAAAAACTGTTTTTT
CASSPRPSPEKLFF